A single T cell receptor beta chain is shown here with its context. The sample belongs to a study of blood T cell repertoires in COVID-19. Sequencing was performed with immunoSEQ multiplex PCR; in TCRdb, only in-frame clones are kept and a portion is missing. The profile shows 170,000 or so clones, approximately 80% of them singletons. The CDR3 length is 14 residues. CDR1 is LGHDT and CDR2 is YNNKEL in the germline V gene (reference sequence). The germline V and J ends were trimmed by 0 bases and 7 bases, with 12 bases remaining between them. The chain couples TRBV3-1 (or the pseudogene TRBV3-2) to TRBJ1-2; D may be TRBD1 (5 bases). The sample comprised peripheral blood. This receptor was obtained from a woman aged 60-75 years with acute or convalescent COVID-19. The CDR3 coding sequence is TGTGCCAGCAGCCAAGATTTGGGGAGGGGTGGCTACACCTTC. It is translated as CASSQDLGRGGYTF.